This T cell receptor (beta chain) came from a study of memory CD4+ T cells and cytomegalovirus serostatus. The sort gate was single viable CD3+CD4+CD8-CD45RO+ cells for memory CD4+ T cells. Positive selection with CD4 microbeads enriched total CD4+ T cells. In this sample, this clone turned up once. Antigen: not known. Per the original data handling: After removing out-of-frame reads, under 2.5 million distinct TCRbeta sequences remained. TCRdb's copy holds only in-frame clones and misses some; the assay was immunoSEQ multiplex PCR. D and trimming come from the DNA, and the V and J calls and clone size come from that table. The profile covers 50,000 to 65,000 clones, with roughly 80% appearing a single time and approximately 0.81% taken by the ten largest. This CDR3 contains 17 residues. Germline CDR1 and CDR2: SGHRS and YFSETQ. The J segment lost 5 bases and the V segment lost 4 bases, leaving 9 bases of the junction unmatched.

General study findings and limits: Suggested: most of the CMV-linked TCR signature lies in CD4+ memory cells.

This clonotype originated in an adult in good health and CMV-seronegative. The chain uses TRBV5-1 and TRBJ2-3; 14 bases line up with TRBD2. The sequencing input was memory CD4+ T cells from blood. The CDR3 bases are TGCGCCAGCAGCGAGGAGACTAGCGGGGGGGCCGTAGATACGCAGTATTTT. Amino acids: CASSEETSGGAVDTQYF.